This T cell receptor (beta chain) derives from a study of blood T cell repertoires in COVID-19. About the study: The origin of the acute and convalescent COVID-19 samples was the United States, Italy and Spain. From T cells, B-cell-depleted T cells, or PBMCs came the material, which was cDNA or gDNA.

Sequencing used immunoSEQ multiplex PCR; TCRdb keeps in-frame clones, though not all of them. The sample has 95,000 to 150,000 clones, around 86% seen once. Deletions cut 10 bases from V and 8 bases from J, with 17 bases between. The CDR3 spans 13 residues. Germline assignment: CDR1 MNHEY and CDR2 SMNVEV (reference sequence). The chain combines TRBV27 with TRBJ1-4, with unresolved D. Sequencing was performed on peripheral blood. The TCR comes from a human donor in a cohort sampled during active COVID-19. The CDR3 protein is CAISPRREEKLFF. DNA for the CDR3: TGTGCCATCTCCCCTCGCCGGGAAGAAAAACTGTTTTTT.